This passage covers 3 T cell receptor beta chains from one sample sequenced in a study of T-cell reconstitution after alpha-beta-depleted transplantation in children. The TCRbeta library was prepared with unique molecular identifiers. TCRdb analysed the PCR reads with MiXCR anew, one entry per CDR3 protein. Here the sample spans around 78,000 distinct CDR3 sequences, 6% to 8% being singletons. Sample: PBMCs from the stem cell graft donor, taken from the stem cell graft. The source is a human donor who donated a stem cell graft to a child with acute lymphoblastic leukemia.

This clonotype was counted many times. The chain is built from TRBV11-1 and TRBJ2-1; TRBD2 agrees at 11 bases. Per germline, CDR1 SGHAT and CDR2 FQDESV (reference sequence). The CDR3 length is 16 residues. V was pared by 4 bases and J by 9 bases, with 11 bases of the junction left unmatched. CDR3 in amino acids: CASSSRTSGGDLEQFF. CDR3 coding DNA: TGTGCCAGCAGCTCACGAACTAGCGGGGGCGACCTTGAGCAGTTCTTC. Complete variable domain (other parts from reference TRBV11-1 and TRBJ2-1): EAEVAQSPRYKITEKSQAVAFWCDPISGHATLYWYRQILGQGPELLVQFQDESVVDDSQLPKDRFSAERLKGVDSTLKIQPAELGDSAMYLCASSSRTSGGDLEQFFGPGTRLTVL.

This clonotype was seen only a few times. The V gene is TRBV7-6, the J gene TRBJ2-7; D remains unclear. V was shortened by 8 bases and J by 2 bases, with 10 bases between the two germline ends. CDR1 is SGHVS and CDR2 is FNYEAQ in the germline V gene. There are 12 residues in the CDR3. The CDR3 bases are TGTGCCAGCGAAGGAAAGACCTACGAGCAGTACTTC. Its translation is CASEGKTYEQYF.

The genes are TRBV6-1 and TRBJ2-5; maybe TRBD2 (6 bases). CDR3 length: 13 amino acids. The germline CDR1 and CDR2 sequences are MNHNS and SASEGT. With 6 bases removed from V and 2 bases from J, the gap between germline ends came to 10 bases. The CDR3 reads CASRRSGQETQYF. Written as DNA, the CDR3 is TGTGCCAGCAGACGAAGCGGGCAAGAGACCCAGTACTTC.